Listed below are T cell receptor beta chains from one sample, sequenced in a study of CD8 T cells in ankylosing spondylitis. Each CDR3 protein is one row after TCRdb ran MiXCR on the 5' RACE reads. The sample records hundreds of thousands of distinct CDR3 sequences, over 9.5% being singletons. What was sequenced was blood, either unsorted or a sorted T cell fraction (not recorded which). The receptors were sampled from a male donor with ankylosing spondylitis. CDR3s include the opening cysteine and the closing phenylalanine or tryptophan. D genes are given only for firm matches. Clone size is shown for a subset of rows, as once, few, many or a class of expanded clone.

>TRBD2|TRBJ2-1|TRBV2|.
CASSGRLAGSYNEQFF
>TRBD1|TRBJ2-1|TRBV6-2/TRBV6-3|few
CASSFSTGMNEQFF
>.|TRBJ2-3|TRBV7-9|many
CASSLVSGTDTQYF
>.|TRBJ1-1|TRBV7-2|.
CASSLSQQGVTEAFF
>TRBD1|TRBJ1-1|TRBV3-1|few
CASGTGQGSEAFF
>.|TRBJ2-7|TRBV20-1|.
CSARDHRGGFGEQYF
>.|TRBJ2-7|TRBV20-1|.
CSARDPLDTVKQYF
>.|TRBJ2-5|TRBV29-1|.
CSVEDPGLRIGTQYF
>.|TRBJ2-3|TRBV19|.
CASSIQFTDTQYF
>TRBD1|TRBJ1-1|TRBV3-1|few
CASSHTPQGATEAFF
>TRBD1|TRBJ1-1|TRBV4-3|many
CASSHPGQDTEAFF
>TRBD2|TRBJ2-7|TRBV15|.
CATSRDLILAGSQQYF
>.|TRBJ2-2|TRBV21-1|.
CASSKDRTGGTGELFF
>TRBD2|TRBJ2-4|TRBV7-2|few
CASSFGLAAPAKNIQYF
>.|TRBJ2-1|TRBV20-1|.
CRGVGKNEQFF
>.|TRBJ2-7|TRBV4-2|.
CASRPRAGSDRYEQYF
>TRBD1|TRBJ2-7|TRBV20-1|.
CSASGDRGDEQYF
>.|TRBJ1-2|TRBV7-9|few
CASSFGSSNYGYTF
>.|TRBJ1-1|TRBV28|.
CASSSNWIEAFF
>TRBD2|TRBJ2-5|TRBV6-1|few
CASSPRTSGRQETQYF
>.|TRBJ2-5|TRBV20-1|few
CSANRPGSQETQYF
>TRBD2|TRBJ2-3|TRBV7-2|few
CASSYLAGGGTDTQYF
>.|TRBJ2-7|TRBV6-2/TRBV6-3|few
CASSHLRDYEQYF
>TRBD1|TRBJ2-7|TRBV28|.
CASSLYGTGPHEQYF
>.|TRBJ1-2|TRBV4-3|.
CASSQDHLQGPVHGYTF
>.|TRBJ1-2|TRBV7-2|.
CASSLASGYGYTF
>.|TRBJ1-5|TRBV7-8|.
CASSLQPNSNQHQHF
>.|TRBJ1-1|TRBV28|few
CASSFGDTLRAEAFF
>.|TRBJ2-3|TRBV9|.
CASSVLQGQQSPDTQYF
>.|TRBJ1-6|TRBV12-3/TRBV12-4|many
CASSMGARSSPLHF
>.|TRBJ2-6|TRBV7-2|few
CASSLWLAGANVLTF
>TRBD1|TRBJ1-4|TRBV4-3|.
CASSPVDRHNEKLFF
>TRBD2|TRBJ2-7|TRBV5-6|.
CASSLPPGTSSF
>.|TRBJ2-7|TRBV10-3|many
CATSGETEQYF
>.|TRBJ2-3|TRBV5-1|few
CASEAGGSTDTQYF
>.|TRBJ1-2|TRBV12-3/TRBV12-4|few
CASSPDLSYGYTF
>TRBD1|TRBJ2-1|TRBV20-1|.
CSAREGQVYNEQFF
>TRBD1|TRBJ2-7|TRBV7-9|few
CASSTRTGWEQYF
>.|TRBJ2-2|TRBV20-1|many
CSARGAGPNTGELFF
>TRBD1|TRBJ1-6|TRBV5-1|many
CASSLGTGRNSPLHF
>.|TRBJ2-2|TRBV4-2|.
CASHGQRTGELFF
>TRBD2|TRBJ2-1|TRBV27|.
CASSLVAGGGFPYNEQFF